Detailed here is one T cell receptor (beta chain). Antigen specificity is unknown. Healthy bone marrow donors supplied every sample. With 60 Vbeta and 13 Jbeta primers, the PCR was carried out. Original data processing: About 11 million of 80 million to 85 million unique TCR beta chains were shared, per a later count. Generated by immunoSEQ multiplex PCR, the TCRdb table keeps only in-frame clones and is missing some. D and trimming were read from the DNA, whereas the V and J calls and clone size are those reported in that table. Altogether over 150,000 clones are present, roughly 79% being singletons, with the ten largest covering about 1.3%. The sample comes from a study of cytomegalovirus exposure and HLA in healthy donors. Study observations and caveats: Analyses of presence and absence presupposed an approximately uniform sequencing depth across donors. Relative to the approximately 630-donor mean, N-insertions were reportedly fewer in an Asian-associated ancestry cluster in a later analysis.

Germline CDR1 reads SGDLS; CDR2 reads YYNGEE. The CDR3 spans 14 residues. V was shortened by 0 bases and J by 3 bases, with 9 bases between the two germline ends. The sequenced sample was PBMCs. This TCR derives from a woman aged 45-65 years in good health and CMV-seronegative. The J gene is TRBJ1-1, the V gene TRBV9, with TRBD1 as a possible D gene (5 bases). This CDR3 is CASSVEGGDTEAFF. CDR3 DNA sequence: TGTGCCAGCAGCGTAGAAGGAGGGGACACTGAAGCTTTCTTT.